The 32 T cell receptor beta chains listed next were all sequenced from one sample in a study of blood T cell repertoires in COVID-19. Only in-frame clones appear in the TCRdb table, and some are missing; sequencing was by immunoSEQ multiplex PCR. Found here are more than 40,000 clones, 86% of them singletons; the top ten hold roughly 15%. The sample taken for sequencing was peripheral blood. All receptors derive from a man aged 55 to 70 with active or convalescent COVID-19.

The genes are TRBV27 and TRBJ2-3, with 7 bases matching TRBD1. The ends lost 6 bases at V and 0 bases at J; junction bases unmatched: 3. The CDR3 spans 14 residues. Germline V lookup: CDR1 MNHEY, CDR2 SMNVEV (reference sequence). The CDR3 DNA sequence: TGTGCCAGCAGCTGGGACAGCAGCACAGATACGCAGTATTTT. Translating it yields CASSWDSSTDTQYF.

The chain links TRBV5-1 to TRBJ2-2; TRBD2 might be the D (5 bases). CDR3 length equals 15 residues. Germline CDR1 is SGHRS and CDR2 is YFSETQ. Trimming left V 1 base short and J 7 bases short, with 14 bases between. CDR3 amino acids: CASSLIGGGGGELFF. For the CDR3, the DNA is TGCGCCAGCAGCTTGATAGGAGGTGGTGGCGGGGAGCTGTTTTTT.

This CDR3 reads CASSPSPEIYRGRRDGYTF. CDR3 in DNA: TGTGCCAGCTCACCATCTCCCGAGATTTACAGGGGGAGAAGAGATGGCTACACCTTC. The V gene is TRBV18, the J gene TRBJ1-2; 8 nucleotides line up with TRBD1. Trimming removed 2 bases from V and 6 bases from J; junction bases left unmatched: 20. The CDR3 runs to 19 residues. Germline-derived CDR1 and CDR2 are KGHSH and LQKENI.

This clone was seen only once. The CDR3 region is CASSITLAGVFSTDTQYF. CDR3 nucleotide sequence: TGTGCCAGTAGTATTACCCTAGCGGGGGTCTTTAGCACAGATACGCAGTATTTT. The rearrangement uses TRBV19 and TRBJ2-3, with 10 bases lining up with TRBD2. The germline V gene encodes CDR1 LNHDA and CDR2 SQIVND (reference sequence). J lost 0 bases, V lost 3 bases, and 9 bases had no gene match. This CDR3 comprises 18 residues.

The CDR3 sequence is CASSLIPGVQEAFF. For the CDR3, the DNA is TGTGCCAGCAGTTTAATACCAGGGGTGCAGGAAGCTTTCTTT. The chain employs TRBV28 and TRBJ1-1; weak D call: TRBD1 (6 bases). Trimming removed 2 bases at V and 8 bases at J, with 15 bases between. The CDR3 spans 14 residues. The germline CDR1 and CDR2 sequences are MDHEN and SYDVKM.

DNA of the CDR3: TGTGCCAGCAGTTTGCGGACAGGGGGGACCGGGGAGCTGTTTTTT. This gives the protein CASSLRTGGTGELFF. The genes are TRBV27 and TRBJ2-2, with TRBD1 matching 10 bases. Trimming took 3 bases from V and 5 from J; bases not matched to a gene: 3. Germline V gene lookup returns CDR1 MNHEY and CDR2 SMNVEV (reference sequence). The CDR3 is 15 residues long.

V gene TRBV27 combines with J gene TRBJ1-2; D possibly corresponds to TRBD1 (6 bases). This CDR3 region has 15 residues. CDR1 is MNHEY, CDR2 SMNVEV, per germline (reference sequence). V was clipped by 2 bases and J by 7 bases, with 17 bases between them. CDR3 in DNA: TGTGCCAGCAGTTTAAGTAGACAGGCCCCTGGTGGCTACACCTTC. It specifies CASSLSRQAPGGYTF.

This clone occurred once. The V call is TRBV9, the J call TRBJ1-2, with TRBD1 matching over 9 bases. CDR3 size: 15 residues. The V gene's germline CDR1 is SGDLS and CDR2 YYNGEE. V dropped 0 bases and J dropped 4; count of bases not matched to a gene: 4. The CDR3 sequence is CASSVDTGGVYGYTF. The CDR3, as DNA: TGTGCCAGCAGCGTAGACACAGGGGGCGTCTATGGCTACACCTTC.

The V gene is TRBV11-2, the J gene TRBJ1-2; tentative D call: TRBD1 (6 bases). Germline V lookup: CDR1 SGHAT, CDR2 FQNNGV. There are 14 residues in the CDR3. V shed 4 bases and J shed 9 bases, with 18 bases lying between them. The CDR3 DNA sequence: TGTGCCAGCAGCTCACCGGGACACACTCGTCGCTACACCTTC. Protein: CASSSPGHTRRYTF.

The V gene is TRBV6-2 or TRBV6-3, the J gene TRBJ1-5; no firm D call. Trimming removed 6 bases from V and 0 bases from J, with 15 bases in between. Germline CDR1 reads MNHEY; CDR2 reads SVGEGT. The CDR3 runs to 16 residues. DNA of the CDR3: TGTGCCAGCAGCCTTCCGGTCCTTTATAGCAATCAGCCCCAGCATTTT. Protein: CASSLPVLYSNQPQHF.

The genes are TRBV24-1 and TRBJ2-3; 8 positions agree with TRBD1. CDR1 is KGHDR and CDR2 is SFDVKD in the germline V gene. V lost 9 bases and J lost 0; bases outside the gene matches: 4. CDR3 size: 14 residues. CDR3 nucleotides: TGTGCCACCCGGGACAGGACTAGCACAGATACGCAGTATTTT. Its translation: CATRDRTSTDTQYF.

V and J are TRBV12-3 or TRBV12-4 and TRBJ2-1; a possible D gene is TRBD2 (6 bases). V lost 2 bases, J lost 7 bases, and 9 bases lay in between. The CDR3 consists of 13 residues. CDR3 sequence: CASSLMGRNEQFF. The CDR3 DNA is TGTGCCAGCAGTTTAATGGGGAGGAATGAGCAGTTCTTC.

The CDR3 is CASSQVVNSPLHF. CDR3 coding DNA: TGCGCCAGCAGCCAAGTCGTCAATTCACCCCTCCACTTT. The J gene is TRBJ1-6, the V gene TRBV4-1, with D hard to call. CDR3 length: 13 residues. Germline CDR1 MGHRA, CDR2 YSYEKL. V lost 1 base and J lost 7, with 5 bases in between.

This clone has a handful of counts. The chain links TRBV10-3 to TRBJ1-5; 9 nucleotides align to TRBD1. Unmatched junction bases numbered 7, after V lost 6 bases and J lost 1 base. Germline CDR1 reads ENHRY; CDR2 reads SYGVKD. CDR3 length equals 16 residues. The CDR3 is CAISRTGEKSNQPQHF. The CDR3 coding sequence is TGTGCCATCAGCCGGACAGGGGAAAAAAGCAATCAGCCCCAGCATTTT.

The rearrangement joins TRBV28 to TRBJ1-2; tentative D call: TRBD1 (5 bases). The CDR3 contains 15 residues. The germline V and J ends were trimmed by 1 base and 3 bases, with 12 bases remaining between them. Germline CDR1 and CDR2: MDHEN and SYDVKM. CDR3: CASSLSGPGDYGYTF. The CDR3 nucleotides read TGTGCCAGCAGTTTATCGGGGCCGGGGGACTATGGCTACACCTTC.

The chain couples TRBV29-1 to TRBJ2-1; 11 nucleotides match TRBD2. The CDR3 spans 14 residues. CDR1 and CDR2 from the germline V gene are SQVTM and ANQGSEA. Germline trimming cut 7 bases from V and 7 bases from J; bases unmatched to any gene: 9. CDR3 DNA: TGCAGCGGGGAACTAGCGGGGGTGGGGAATGAGCAGTTCTTC. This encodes CSGELAGVGNEQFF.

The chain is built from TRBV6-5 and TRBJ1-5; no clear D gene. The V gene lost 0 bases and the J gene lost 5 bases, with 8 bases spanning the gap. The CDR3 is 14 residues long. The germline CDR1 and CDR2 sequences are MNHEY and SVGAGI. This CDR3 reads CASSYSRGDQPQHF. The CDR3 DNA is TGTGCCAGCAGTTACTCGAGAGGCGATCAGCCCCAGCATTTT.

The CDR3 here is CASSLAGTRYVGTDTQYF. The DNA for the CDR3 is TGCGCCAGCAGCTTGGCCGGGACAAGGTACGTCGGCACAGATACGCAGTATTTT. The chain couples TRBV5-1 to TRBJ2-3; tentatively, D is TRBD1 (6 bases). V gave up 0 bases and J gave up 1 base, with 18 bases separating them. Germline V gene data show CDR1 as SGHRS and CDR2 as YFSETQ. The CDR3 spans 18 residues.

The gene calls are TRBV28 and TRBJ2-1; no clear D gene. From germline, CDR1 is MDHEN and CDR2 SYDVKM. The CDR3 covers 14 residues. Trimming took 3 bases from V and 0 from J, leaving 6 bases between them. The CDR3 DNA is TGTGCCAGCAGTTTCATCCACTCCTACAATGAGCAGTTCTTC. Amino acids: CASSFIHSYNEQFF.

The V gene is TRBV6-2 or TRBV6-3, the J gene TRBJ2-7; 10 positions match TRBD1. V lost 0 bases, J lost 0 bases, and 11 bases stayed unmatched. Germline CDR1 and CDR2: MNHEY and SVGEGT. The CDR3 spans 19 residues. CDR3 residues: CASSYSWDRGLMDSYEQYF. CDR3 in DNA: TGTGCCAGCAGTTACTCGTGGGACAGGGGTCTGATGGACTCCTACGAGCAGTACTTC.

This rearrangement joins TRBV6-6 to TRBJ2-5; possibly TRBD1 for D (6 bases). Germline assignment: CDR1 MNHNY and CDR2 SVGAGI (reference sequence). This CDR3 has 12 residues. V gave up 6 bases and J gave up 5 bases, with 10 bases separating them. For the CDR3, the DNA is TGTGCCAGCAGCAGGGGATCGGAGACCCAGTACTTC. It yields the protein CASSRGSETQYF.

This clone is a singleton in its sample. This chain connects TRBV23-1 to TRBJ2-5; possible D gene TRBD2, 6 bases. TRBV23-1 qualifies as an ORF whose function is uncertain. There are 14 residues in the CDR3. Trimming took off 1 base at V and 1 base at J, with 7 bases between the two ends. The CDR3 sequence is CASSQWGLQETQYF. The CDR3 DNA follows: TGCGCCAGCAGTCAATGGGGACTCCAAGAGACCCAGTACTTC.

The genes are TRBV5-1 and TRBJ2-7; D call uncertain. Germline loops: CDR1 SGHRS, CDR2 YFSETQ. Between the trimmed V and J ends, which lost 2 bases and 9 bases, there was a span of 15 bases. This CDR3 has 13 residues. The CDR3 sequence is CASSLISYDVQYF. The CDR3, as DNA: TGCGCCAGCAGCTTAATCTCCTACGATGTGCAGTACTTC.

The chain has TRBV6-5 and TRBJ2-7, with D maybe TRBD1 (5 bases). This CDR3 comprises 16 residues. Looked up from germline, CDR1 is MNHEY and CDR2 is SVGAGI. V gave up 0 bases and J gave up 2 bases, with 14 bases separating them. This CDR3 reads CASSYSRAGKPYEQYF. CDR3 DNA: TGTGCCAGCAGTTACTCGCGTGCAGGGAAGCCCTACGAGCAGTACTTC.

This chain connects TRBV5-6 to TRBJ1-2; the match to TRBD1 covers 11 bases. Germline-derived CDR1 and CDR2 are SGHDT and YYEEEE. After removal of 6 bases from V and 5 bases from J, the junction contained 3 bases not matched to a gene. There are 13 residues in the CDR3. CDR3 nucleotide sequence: TGTGCCAGCAAGGGGACAGGGGGATATGGCTACACCTTC. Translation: CASKGTGGYGYTF.

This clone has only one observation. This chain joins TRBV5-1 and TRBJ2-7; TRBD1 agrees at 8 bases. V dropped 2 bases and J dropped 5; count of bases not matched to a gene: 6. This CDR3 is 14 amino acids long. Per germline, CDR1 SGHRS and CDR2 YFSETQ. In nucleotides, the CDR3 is TGCGCCAGCAGCTTTACAGGGGGAGGAGACGAGCAGTACTTC. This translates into CASSFTGGGDEQYF.

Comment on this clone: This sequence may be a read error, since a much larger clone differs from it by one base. CDR3 nucleotides: TGTGCCAGCAGCTCGGGACTAGCGGGGGAGACCCAGTACTTC. As protein: CASSSGLAGETQYF. This sequence joins TRBV7-3 and TRBJ2-5; 13 nucleotides agree with TRBD2. The V and J ends lost 4 bases and 5 bases, in that order; junction bases with no gene match: 1. CDR3 length equals 14 residues. Germline V gene data show CDR1 as SGHTA and CDR2 as FQGTGA.

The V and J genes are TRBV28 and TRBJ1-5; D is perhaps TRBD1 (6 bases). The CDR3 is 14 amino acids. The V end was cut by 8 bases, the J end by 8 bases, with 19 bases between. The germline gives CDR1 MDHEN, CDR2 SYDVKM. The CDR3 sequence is CASSPAGAPKPQHF. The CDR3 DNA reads TGTGCCAGCTCTCCGGCAGGGGCGCCCAAGCCCCAGCATTTT.

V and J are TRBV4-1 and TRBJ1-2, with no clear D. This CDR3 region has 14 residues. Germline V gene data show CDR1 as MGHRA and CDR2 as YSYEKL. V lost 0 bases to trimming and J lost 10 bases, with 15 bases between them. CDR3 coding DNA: TGCGCCAGCAGCCAAGATTGGGCAAGGCCTGACTACACCTTC. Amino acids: CASSQDWARPDYTF.

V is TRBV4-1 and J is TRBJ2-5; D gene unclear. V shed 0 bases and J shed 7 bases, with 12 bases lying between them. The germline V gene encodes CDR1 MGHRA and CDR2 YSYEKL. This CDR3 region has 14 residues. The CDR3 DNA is TGCGCCAGCAGCCAAGATCGCGCCGCCGGGACCCAGTACTTC. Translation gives CASSQDRAAGTQYF.

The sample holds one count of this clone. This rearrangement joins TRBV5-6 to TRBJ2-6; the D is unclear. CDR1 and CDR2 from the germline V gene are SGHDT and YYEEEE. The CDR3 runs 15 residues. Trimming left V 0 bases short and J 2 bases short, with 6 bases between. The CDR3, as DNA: TGTGCCAGCAGCTTGGTAGTGGCTGGGGCCAACGTCCTGACTTTC. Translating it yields CASSLVVAGANVLTF.

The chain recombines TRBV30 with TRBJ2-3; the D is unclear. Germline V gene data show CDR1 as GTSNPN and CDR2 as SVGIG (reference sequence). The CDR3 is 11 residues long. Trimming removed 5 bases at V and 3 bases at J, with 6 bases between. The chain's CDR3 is CAWLATDTQYF. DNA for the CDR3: TGTGCCTGGTTGGCAACAGATACGCAGTATTTT.